A single sample gave rise to the 24 T cell receptor beta chains below, sequenced in a study of blood T cell repertoires in COVID-19. Some clones are missing from TCRdb's copy, which holds only in-frame ones; the method was immunoSEQ multiplex PCR. The repertoire holds more than 100,000 clones, with around 87% as singletons. Sequenced: peripheral blood. These receptors originate from a woman in her fifties or sixties with acute or convalescent COVID-19.

The gene calls are TRBV5-4 and TRBJ1-2; 12 bases match TRBD1. The CDR3 runs to 16 residues. V gave up 3 bases and J gave up 1 base; unmatched junction bases: 4. Germline V gives CDR1 SGHNT, CDR2 YYREEE (reference sequence). The CDR3 DNA follows: TGTGCCAGCAGCTCCGGGACAGGGGGCGGTAACTATGGCTACACCTTC. As protein: CASSSGTGGGNYGYTF.

The chain recombines TRBV30 with TRBJ2-5; TRBD2 agrees at 8 bases. This CDR3 spans 14 amino acids. CDR1 and CDR2 (germline): GTSNPN, SVGIG (reference sequence). V lost 5 bases and J lost 4; bases outside the gene matches: 9. The chain's CDR3 is CAWSPLAGGETQYF. The CDR3 DNA sequence: TGTGCCTGGTCCCCTCTAGCGGGCGGAGAGACCCAGTACTTC.

This chain connects TRBV29-1 to TRBJ2-1, with TRBD2 as a possible D gene (6 bases). Germline CDR1 reads SQVTM; CDR2 reads ANQGSEA. This CDR3 region has 11 residues. Trimming took 3 bases from V and 10 from J, leaving 10 bases between them. CDR3 residues: CSVEGRGEQFF. CDR3 DNA: TGCAGCGTTGAGGGTCGGGGGGAGCAGTTCTTC.

The chain couples TRBV2 to TRBJ1-3; D ambiguous. This CDR3 region has 13 residues. The V gene lost 6 bases and the J gene lost 1 base, with 7 bases spanning the gap. Germline V gene sequence: CDR1 SNHLY, CDR2 FYNNEI. CDR3 nucleotide sequence: TGTGCCAGCAGAGAGGGTTCTGGAAACACCATATATTTT. Protein product: CASREGSGNTIYF.

This rearrangement joins TRBV19 to TRBJ2-3, with 9 nucleotides matching TRBD1. V lost 1 base, J lost 2 bases, and 1 base stayed unmatched. This CDR3 region has 15 residues. Germline-derived CDR1 and CDR2 are LNHDA and SQIVND (reference sequence). CDR3 sequence reads: CASSIGQGVTDTQYF. DNA of the CDR3: TGTGCCAGTAGTATAGGACAGGGGGTCACAGATACGCAGTATTTT.

This sequence joins TRBV6-5 and TRBJ1-3; D is possibly TRBD1 (6 bases). V lost 7 bases and J 2 bases, leaving 15 bases between the germline ends. There are 15 residues in the CDR3. Germline lookup yields CDR1 MNHEY and CDR2 SVGAGI. CDR3: CASTSVQGTGNTIYF. The CDR3 DNA follows: TGTGCCAGCACCTCCGTGCAGGGGACTGGAAACACCATATATTTT.

The table lists this clone with a count of one. The CDR3 DNA follows: TGTGCCAGCAGCGGGACTAGCGGTAGCTCCTACGAGCAGTACTTC. Its protein product is CASSGTSGSSYEQYF. The gene calls are TRBV6-5 and TRBJ2-7; 11 positions agree with TRBD2. CDR1 and CDR2 from the germline V gene are MNHEY and SVGAGI. This CDR3 spans 15 amino acids. With 6 bases clipped from V and 0 bases from J, the junction kept 4 bases outside the gene matches.

This chain uses TRBV28 with TRBJ1-2; 9 nucleotides agree with TRBD1. This CDR3 has 15 amino acids. CDR1 and CDR2 (germline): MDHEN, SYDVKM. Germline trimming cut 1 base from V and 6 bases from J; bases unmatched to any gene: 6. The DNA for the CDR3 is TGTGCCAGCAGTTTATCCCCGGGACAGGGACATGGCTACACCTTC. It yields the protein CASSLSPGQGHGYTF.

DNA for the CDR3: TGTGCCAGCAGTGAGGTTCCGGGGGGCTCACGGGGCTATGGCTACACCTTC. Translating gives CASSEVPGGSRGYGYTF. The rearrangement links TRBV6-1 to TRBJ1-2; tentative D call: TRBD1 (6 bases). The CDR3 is 17 residues long. V lost 3 bases and J lost 4, with 21 bases in between. The V gene's germline CDR1 is MNHNS and CDR2 SASEGT.

The chain joins TRBV11-3 to TRBJ2-1; 7 positions agree with TRBD2. CDR1 SGHNT and CDR2 YENEEA come from the germline V gene. This CDR3 has 17 amino acids. V dropped 7 bases and J dropped 6; count of bases not matched to a gene: 18. CDR3 amino acids: CASTPGGAGSFSNEQFF. The CDR3 region has the DNA TGTGCCAGCACCCCGGGGGGAGCGGGGTCCTTTAGCAATGAGCAGTTCTTC.

This sequence joins TRBV6-4 and TRBJ2-1; 11 bases agree with TRBD2. CDR3 length equals 15 residues. Germline V CDR1 and CDR2: MRHNA, SNTAGT. V gave up 2 bases and J gave up 7 bases; unmatched junction bases: 4. DNA for the CDR3: TGTGCCAGCAGTGACATAGCGGGAGGGCAGAATGAGCAGTTCTTC. Its protein product is CASSDIAGGQNEQFF.

This rearrangement joins TRBV2 to TRBJ1-6; 7 bases agree with TRBD1. Germline V gene data show CDR1 as SNHLY and CDR2 as FYNNEI. V trimming: 6 bases; J trimming: 4 bases; junction bases outside the gene matches: 21. CDR3 length: 20 residues. In nucleotides, the CDR3 is TGTGCCAGCAGAGTATGGGCCCAAGCTAGGGACAGCAATTATAATTCACCCCTCCACTTT. Translated: CASRVWAQARDSNYNSPLHF.

The genes are TRBV6-1 and TRBJ1-2; D uncertain. Germline V gene data show CDR1 as MNHNS and CDR2 as SASEGT. The V end lost 2 bases, the J end lost 3 bases, and 7 bases lay between the germline ends. This CDR3 comprises 13 residues. The CDR3 region has the DNA TGTGCCAGCAGTGAAAACACCTACTATGGCTACACCTTC. Amino acids: CASSENTYYGYTF.

The count of this clone is one. The chain uses TRBV18 and TRBJ2-1; 8 bases are a match to TRBD2. The V gene end was trimmed by 0 bases and the J gene end by 7 bases; junction bases not matched to a gene: 5. CDR1 KGHSH and CDR2 LQKENI come from the germline V gene. The CDR3 runs to 15 residues. The CDR3 nucleotides are TGTGCCAGCTCACCACCGAACGGGAGGGGGAATGAGCAGTTCTTC. Residues: CASSPPNGRGNEQFF.

The chain employs TRBV3-1 (or the pseudogene TRBV3-2) and TRBJ1-5; unclear D gene. Germline V gives CDR1 LGHDT, CDR2 YNNKEL (reference sequence). Trimming stripped 4 bases from V and 6 bases from J, with 10 bases between. The CDR3 runs 13 residues. In nucleotides, the CDR3 is TGTGCCAGCAGCCCGGAGGCAGGTCAGCCCCAGCATTTT. Residues: CASSPEAGQPQHF.

This chain uses TRBV2 with TRBJ2-3, with D maybe TRBD2 (5 bases). V lost 6 bases and J 6 bases, leaving 16 bases between the germline ends. The germline gives CDR1 SNHLY, CDR2 FYNNEI. The CDR3 extends over 14 amino acids. The CDR3 spells CASSQAGSSDTQYF. CDR3 in DNA: TGTGCCAGCAGCCAAGCTGGGAGTTCGGATACGCAGTATTTT.

This chain uses TRBV19 with TRBJ1-4, with D possibly matching TRBD1 (6 bases). The length of the CDR3 is 13 residues. V dropped 6 bases and J dropped 8 bases, with 13 bases sitting between them. Germline lookup yields CDR1 LNHDA and CDR2 SQIVND (reference sequence). The CDR3 DNA reads as TGTGCCAGTAGAGACAGGTTTAGAGAAAAACTGTTTTTT. This codes for CASRDRFREKLFF.

The chain joins TRBV5-1 to TRBJ2-5, with 9 nucleotides matching TRBD2. The CDR3 is 15 residues long. CDR1 is SGHRS and CDR2 is YFSETQ in the germline V gene. Trimming at V came to 2 bases and at J to 5 bases, leaving 7 bases not matched to a gene. CDR3 DNA: TGCGCCAGCAGCTTCGATAGCGGGAGAGGCGAGACCCAGTACTTC. Protein sequence: CASSFDSGRGETQYF.

The chain carries TRBV6-5 and TRBJ1-5; D uncertain. The V gene's germline CDR1 is MNHEY and CDR2 SVGAGI. This CDR3 has 16 residues. The V end lost 2 bases, the J end lost 0 bases, and 11 bases lay between the germline ends. The CDR3: CASSYVGVASNQPQHF. CDR3 sequence (DNA): TGTGCCAGCAGTTACGTCGGGGTCGCTAGCAATCAGCCCCAGCATTTT.

V and J are TRBV5-1 and TRBJ2-1; 7 nucleotides align to TRBD2. Germline assignment: CDR1 SGHRS and CDR2 YFSETQ. V shed 6 bases and J 5 bases; nucleotides not matched to a gene: 8. This CDR3 is built from 14 residues. CDR3 sequence (DNA): TGCGCCAGCAACCCGGGACTAATTGACAATGAGCAGTTCTTC. As protein: CASNPGLIDNEQFF.

The rearrangement links TRBV11-2 to TRBJ2-7, with D possibly being TRBD1 (6 bases). The germline V gene encodes CDR1 SGHAT and CDR2 FQNNGV. V lost 6 bases and J lost 5, with 14 bases in between. The CDR3 extends over 13 amino acids. The CDR3 DNA follows: TGTGCCAGCAGACCAAGGGGGACCAACGAGCAGTACGTC. It translates to CASRPRGTNEQYV.

The CDR3 here is CASSQGRQGGYGYTF. The CDR3 DNA reads as TGTGCCAGCAGCCAGGGGAGACAGGGAGGCTATGGCTACACCTTC. The V and J genes are TRBV4-2 and TRBJ1-2, with 7 bases lining up with TRBD1. The CDR3 runs to 15 residues. Germline values: CDR1 LGHNA, CDR2 YNFKEQ. Unmatched junction bases numbered 8, after V lost 3 bases and J lost 4 bases.

The CDR3 reads CATSQGTGGYTF. The CDR3 DNA follows: TGTGCCACCAGTCAGGGGACGGGTGGCTACACCTTC. The chain links TRBV24-1 to TRBJ1-2, with D possibly TRBD1 on 6 matching bases. The V end lost 6 bases, the J end lost 7 bases, and 11 bases lay between the germline ends. Germline V CDR1 and CDR2: KGHDR, SFDVKD. The CDR3 is 12 amino acids.

The V call is TRBV7-9, the J call TRBJ2-5; possible D gene TRBD2, 6 bases. The CDR3 is 18 amino acids. Trimming took 4 bases from V and 5 from J, leaving 26 bases between them. Germline V gives CDR1 SEHNR, CDR2 FQNEAQ (reference sequence). The CDR3 sequence: CASSSGTFALLTGETQYF. The CDR3 DNA sequence: TGTGCCAGCAGCTCCGGGACTTTCGCCCTATTAACCGGGGAGACCCAGTACTTC.